This TCR beta chain was obtained from a study of Graves' ophthalmopathy and Graves' hyperthyroidism. Regarding the study as a whole: Most expanded thyroid clonotypes above 0.001 frequency also appeared in blood. Both an approximately 71% sensitivity and an approximately 79% specificity characterized the model's predictions of ophthalmopathy progression.

Note on this clonotype: The antigen is not known.

RNA transcripts were the template, and TCR beta CDR3 regions were amplified from them. The library came from an HTBI-primed first-round RT-PCR and a second-round multiplex PCR. TCRdb recomputed calls from the multiplex PCR reads with MiXCR, one row per CDR3 protein. Of approximately 160,000 distinct CDR3 sequences detected, 30% to 45% appear once; the ten largest clones hold about 5.8%. Thyroid ultrasound, orbital computed tomography, TRAb, serum thyroxine and clinical symptoms formed the basis of diagnosis. CDR1 is MNHEY and CDR2 is SMNVEV in the germline V gene (reference sequence). The CDR3 loop spans 14 amino acids. The V end lost 3 bases, the J end lost 4 bases, and 13 bases lay between the germline ends.

Sequencing was done on a sample of peripheral blood. V gene TRBV27 combines with J gene TRBJ2-7; the D gene is possibly TRBD2 (6 bases). This TCR derives from a woman aged 40 to 49 with Graves' ophthalmopathy. The CDR3 reads CASSLRHRGYEQYF. The CDR3 coding sequence is TGTGCCAGCAGTTTGAGGCATCGGGGGTACGAGCAGTACTTC.